The 6 T cell receptor beta chains below all came from one sample that was sequenced in a study of vaccination and CD4 T cells after COVID-19. The treatment here: approximately nine-day PBMC culture with coronavirus spike peptide pools or control peptides (ViraFEST assay). These receptors' targets are unknown. Sequencing of cultured CD4+ T cell DNA used the Oncomine TCR Beta short-read assay. One entry per CDR3 protein, called by TCRdb with MiXCR from the PCR reads. The sample includes some 4,300 distinct CDR3 sequences, 21% of them seen just once. The specimen was CD4+ T cells from blood, cultured in vitro. All receptors derive from a human donor who had recovered from COVID-19.

This clonotype has a handful of counts. V is TRBV7-2 and J is TRBJ2-7; D may be TRBD1 (5 bases). The V gene's germline CDR1 is SGHTA and CDR2 FQGNSA. The length of the CDR3 is 11 residues. V was clipped by 5 bases and J by 7 bases, with 9 bases between them. The CDR3 DNA follows: TGTGCCAGCAGCAACCGACAGGAGCAGTACTTC. It encodes CASSNRQEQYF. The entire variable domain, with the rest obtained from reference TRBV7-2 and TRBJ2-7, is as follows: GAGVSQSPSNKVTEKGKDVELRCDPISGHTALYWYRQSLGQGLEFLIYFQGNSAPDKSGLPSDRFSAERTGGSVSTLTIQRTQQEDSAVYLCASSNRQEQYFGPGTRLTVT.

The V and J genes are TRBV11-3 and TRBJ2-3; 11 bases are shared with TRBD1. In germline, CDR1 is SGHNT, CDR2 YENEEA. The CDR3 runs 15 residues. Trimming removed 5 bases from V and 6 bases from J; junction bases left unmatched: 7. CDR3 bases: TGTGCCAGCAGCCTTGGGACAGGGGGTGGCGATACGCAGTATTTT. As protein: CASSLGTGGGDTQYF.

The chain couples TRBV12-3 or TRBV12-4 to TRBJ1-1, with TRBD1 identical over 10 bases. This CDR3 has 15 residues. The ends lost 6 bases at V and 11 bases at J; junction bases unmatched: 15. The CDR3: CASSLWGQGFEGAFF. The CDR3 DNA follows: TGTGCCAGCAGCCTCTGGGGACAGGGGTTCGAGGGGGCTTTCTTT.

The V and J genes are TRBV3-1 and TRBJ2-1, with 7 bases that match TRBD1. The germline V gene encodes CDR1 LGHDT and CDR2 YNNKEL (reference sequence). This CDR3 has 14 residues. V was clipped by 4 bases and J by 10 bases; unmatched bases: 10. The CDR3 coding sequence is TGTGCCAGCAGCCGGACAGGAGGCCGGGGCGAGCAGTTCTTC. Translating gives CASSRTGGRGEQFF.

This clonotype has just a few counts. V and J are TRBV12-5 and TRBJ2-3; D remains unclear. V was cut by 7 bases and J by 0 bases, with 5 bases left in between. The CDR3 loop spans 12 amino acids. Germline V CDR1 and CDR2: LGHNT, FRNRAP. The CDR3 coding sequence is TGTGCTAGTGCCTCTAGCACAGATACGCAGTATTTT. Its translation is CASASSTDTQYF.

The chain employs TRBV30 and TRBJ1-5, with TRBD1 identical over 7 bases. CDR3 length: 15 residues. The J segment lost 3 bases and the V segment lost 2 bases, leaving 7 bases of the junction unmatched. CDR1 and CDR2 (germline): GTSNPN, SVGIG (reference sequence). The DNA of the CDR3 is TGTGCCTGGAGTAGAGGGGACAGTAACAATCAGCCCCAGCATTTT. This sequence encodes CAWSRGDSNNQPQHF.